The T cell receptor beta chain under discussion was sequenced for a study of read filtering for tumor transcriptome and immune sequencing. Study-wide background: Patients were 17 male and some 13 female, mean age roughly 70 years, range about 45 to 85. About 8 patients were R-ISS I, more than 15 were R-ISS II, 6 or 7 were R-ISS III.

CDR1 and CDR2 (germline): SEHNR, FQNEAQ (reference sequence). The V end lost 5 bases, the J end lost 3 bases, and 10 bases lay between the germline ends. There are 13 residues in the CDR3. This clonotype was recorded at least ten times. Its matching antigen is unknown. Study-wide results and caveats: Even smaller IR-seq throughput identified most shared clonotypes.

Molecular barcoded adaptors covering alpha/delta and beta/gamma chains were used on approximately 400 ng RNA. One entry per CDR3 protein results from TCRdb running MiXCR on the reads. The table has 30,000 to 50,000 distinct CDR3 sequences, 12% seen once. The chain couples TRBV7-9 to TRBJ1-2; D is ambiguous. The specimen was a population of CD138-negative cells sorted from bone marrow. This receptor was obtained from a donor at least 40 years old with multiple myeloma. The CDR3 spells CASSPRLDYGYTF. The CDR3 coding sequence is TGTGCCAGCAGCCCCAGATTGGACTATGGCTACACCTTC.